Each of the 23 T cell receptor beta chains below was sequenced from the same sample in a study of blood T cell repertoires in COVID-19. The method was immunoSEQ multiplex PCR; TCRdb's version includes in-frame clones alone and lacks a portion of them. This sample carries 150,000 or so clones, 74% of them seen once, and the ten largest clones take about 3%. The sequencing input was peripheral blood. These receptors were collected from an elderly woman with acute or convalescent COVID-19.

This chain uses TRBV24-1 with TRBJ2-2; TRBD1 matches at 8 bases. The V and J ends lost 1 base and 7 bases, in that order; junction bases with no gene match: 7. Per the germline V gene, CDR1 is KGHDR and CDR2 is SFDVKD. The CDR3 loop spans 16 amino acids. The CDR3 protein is CATSDLVGQGIGELFF. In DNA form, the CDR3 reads TGTGCCACCAGTGATTTAGTCGGACAGGGCATCGGGGAGCTGTTTTTT.

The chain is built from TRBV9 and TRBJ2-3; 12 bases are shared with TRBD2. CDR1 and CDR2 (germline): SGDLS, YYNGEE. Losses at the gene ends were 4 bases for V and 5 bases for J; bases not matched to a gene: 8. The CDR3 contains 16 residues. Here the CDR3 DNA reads TGTGCCAGCAGCCCTCGACTAGCGGGAGATATAGATACGCAGTATTTT. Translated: CASSPRLAGDIDTQYF.

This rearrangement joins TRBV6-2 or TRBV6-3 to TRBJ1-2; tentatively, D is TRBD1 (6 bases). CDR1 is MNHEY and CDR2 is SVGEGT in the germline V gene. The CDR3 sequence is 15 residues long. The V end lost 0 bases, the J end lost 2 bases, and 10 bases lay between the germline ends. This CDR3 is CASSYSQGNNYGYTF. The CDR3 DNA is TGTGCCAGCAGTTACTCTCAGGGGAACAACTATGGCTACACCTTC.

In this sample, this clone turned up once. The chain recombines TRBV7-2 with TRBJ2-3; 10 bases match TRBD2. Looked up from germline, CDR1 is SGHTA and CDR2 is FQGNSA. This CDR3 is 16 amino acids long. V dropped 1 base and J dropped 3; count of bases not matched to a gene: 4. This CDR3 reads CASSLVAGGLTDTQYF. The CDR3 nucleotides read TGTGCCAGCAGCTTAGTAGCGGGAGGACTAACAGATACGCAGTATTTT.

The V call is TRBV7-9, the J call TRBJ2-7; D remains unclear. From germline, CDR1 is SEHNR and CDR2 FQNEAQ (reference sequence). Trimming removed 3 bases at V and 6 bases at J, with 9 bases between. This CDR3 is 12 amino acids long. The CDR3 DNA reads TGTGCCAGCAGCTTTTCGTTTTTCGAGCAGTACTTC. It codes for CASSFSFFEQYF.

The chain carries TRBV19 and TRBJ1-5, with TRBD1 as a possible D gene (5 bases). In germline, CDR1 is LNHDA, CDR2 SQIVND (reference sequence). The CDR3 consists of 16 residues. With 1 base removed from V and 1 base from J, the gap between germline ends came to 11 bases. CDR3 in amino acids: CASSIVGGTSNQPQHF. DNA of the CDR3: TGTGCCAGTAGTATAGTCGGGGGGACCAGCAATCAGCCCCAGCATTTT.

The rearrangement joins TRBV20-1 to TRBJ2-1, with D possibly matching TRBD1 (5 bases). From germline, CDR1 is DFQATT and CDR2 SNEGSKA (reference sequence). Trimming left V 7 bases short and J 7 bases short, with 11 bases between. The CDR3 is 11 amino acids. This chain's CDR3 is CSGLGDNEQFF. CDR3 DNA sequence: TGCAGTGGGTTAGGGGATAATGAGCAGTTCTTC.

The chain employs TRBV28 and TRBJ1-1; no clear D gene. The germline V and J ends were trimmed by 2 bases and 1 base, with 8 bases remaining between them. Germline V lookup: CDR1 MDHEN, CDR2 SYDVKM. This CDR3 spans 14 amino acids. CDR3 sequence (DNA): TGTGCCAGCAGTTTACCGTTTCGGAACACTGAAGCTTTCTTT. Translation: CASSLPFRNTEAFF.

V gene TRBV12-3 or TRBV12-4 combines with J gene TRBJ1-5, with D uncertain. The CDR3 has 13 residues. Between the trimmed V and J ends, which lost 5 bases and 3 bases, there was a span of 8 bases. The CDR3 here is CASSPQVNQPQHF. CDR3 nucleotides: TGTGCCAGCAGTCCCCAGGTCAATCAGCCCCAGCATTTT.

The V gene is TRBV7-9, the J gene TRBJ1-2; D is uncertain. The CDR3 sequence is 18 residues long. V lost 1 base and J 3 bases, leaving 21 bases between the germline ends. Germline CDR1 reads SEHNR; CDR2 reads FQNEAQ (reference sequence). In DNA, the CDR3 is TGTGCCAGCAGCTTAGAGTCCGCGGCAGAGAAAAAATACTATGGCTACACCTTC. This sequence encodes CASSLESAAEKKYYGYTF.

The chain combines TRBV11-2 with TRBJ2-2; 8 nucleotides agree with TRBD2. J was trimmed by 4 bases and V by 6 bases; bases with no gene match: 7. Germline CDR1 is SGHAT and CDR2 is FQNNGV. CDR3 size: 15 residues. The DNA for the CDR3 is TGTGCCAGCAGACTTACTAGCGGACCCACCGGGGAGCTGTTTTTT. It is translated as CASRLTSGPTGELFF. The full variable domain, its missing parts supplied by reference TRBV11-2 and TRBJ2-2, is EAGVAQSPRYKIIEKRQSVAFWCNPISGHATLYWYQQILGQGPKLLIQFQNNGVVDDSQLPKDRFSAERLKGVDSTLKIQPAKLEDSAVYLCASRLTSGPTGELFFGEGSRLTVL.

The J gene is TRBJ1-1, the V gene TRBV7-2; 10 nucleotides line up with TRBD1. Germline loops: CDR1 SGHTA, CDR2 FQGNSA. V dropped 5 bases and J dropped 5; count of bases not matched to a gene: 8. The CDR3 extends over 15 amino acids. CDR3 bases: TGTGCCAGCAGCGTAGAGGGACAGGGGAGGACTGAAGCTTTCTTT. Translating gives CASSVEGQGRTEAFF.

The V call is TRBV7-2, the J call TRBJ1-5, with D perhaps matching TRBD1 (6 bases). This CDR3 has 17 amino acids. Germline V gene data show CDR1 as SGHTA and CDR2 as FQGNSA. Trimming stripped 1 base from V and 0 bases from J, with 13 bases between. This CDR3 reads CASSLVGGSNSNQPQHF. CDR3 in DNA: TGTGCCAGCAGCTTAGTAGGGGGTTCTAATAGCAATCAGCCCCAGCATTTT.

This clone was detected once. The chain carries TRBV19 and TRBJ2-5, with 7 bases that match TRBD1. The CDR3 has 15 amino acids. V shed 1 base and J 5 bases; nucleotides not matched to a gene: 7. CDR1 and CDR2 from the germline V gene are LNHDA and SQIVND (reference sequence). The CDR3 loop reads CASSIAAGGAETQYF. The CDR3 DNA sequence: TGTGCCAGTAGTATAGCTGCAGGGGGAGCGGAGACCCAGTACTTC.

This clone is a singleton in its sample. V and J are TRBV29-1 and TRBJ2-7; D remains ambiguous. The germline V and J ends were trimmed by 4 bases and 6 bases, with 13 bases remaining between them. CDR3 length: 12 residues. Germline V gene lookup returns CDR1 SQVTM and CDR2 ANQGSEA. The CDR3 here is CSVGGPRSEQYF. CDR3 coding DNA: TGCAGCGTTGGCGGTCCCCGGTCCGAGCAGTACTTC.

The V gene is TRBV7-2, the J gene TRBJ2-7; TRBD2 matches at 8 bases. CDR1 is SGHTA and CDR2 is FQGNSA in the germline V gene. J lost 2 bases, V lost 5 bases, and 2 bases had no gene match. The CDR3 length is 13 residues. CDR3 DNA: TGTGCCAGCAGCGCTAGCGGGCCCTACGAGCAGTACTTC. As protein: CASSASGPYEQYF.

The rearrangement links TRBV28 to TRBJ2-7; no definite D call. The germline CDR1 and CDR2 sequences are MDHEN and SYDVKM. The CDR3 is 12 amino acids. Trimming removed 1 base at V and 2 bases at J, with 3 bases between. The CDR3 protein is CASSLSTYEQYF. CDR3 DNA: TGTGCCAGCAGTTTATCTACCTACGAGCAGTACTTC.

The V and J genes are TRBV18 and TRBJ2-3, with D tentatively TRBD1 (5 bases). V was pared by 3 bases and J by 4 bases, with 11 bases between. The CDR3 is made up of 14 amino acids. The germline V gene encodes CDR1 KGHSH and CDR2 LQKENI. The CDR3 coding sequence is TGTGCCAGCTCACCGGGGCAGGGCCCAGATACGCAGTATTTT. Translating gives CASSPGQGPDTQYF.

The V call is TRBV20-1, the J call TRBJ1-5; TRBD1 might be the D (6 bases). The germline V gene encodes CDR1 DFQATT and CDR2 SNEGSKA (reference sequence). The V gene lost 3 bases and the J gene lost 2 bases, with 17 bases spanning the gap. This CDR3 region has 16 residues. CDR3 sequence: CSASEVGRGGNQPQHF. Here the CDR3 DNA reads TGCAGTGCTAGTGAGGTTGGCAGGGGTGGCAATCAGCCCCAGCATTTT.

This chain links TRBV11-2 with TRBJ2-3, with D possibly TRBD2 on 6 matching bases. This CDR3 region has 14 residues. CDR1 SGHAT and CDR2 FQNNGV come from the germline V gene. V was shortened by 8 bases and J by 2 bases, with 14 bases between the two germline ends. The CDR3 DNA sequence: TGTGCCAGCGGACCGGGACTCCCCACAGATACGCAGTATTTT. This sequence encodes CASGPGLPTDTQYF.

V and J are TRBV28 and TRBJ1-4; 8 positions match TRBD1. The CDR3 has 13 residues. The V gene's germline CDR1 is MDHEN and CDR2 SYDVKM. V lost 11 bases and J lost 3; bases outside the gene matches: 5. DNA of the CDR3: TGTGCCTCCAGGGGGCCAGCTAATGAAAAACTGTTTTTT. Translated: CASRGPANEKLFF.

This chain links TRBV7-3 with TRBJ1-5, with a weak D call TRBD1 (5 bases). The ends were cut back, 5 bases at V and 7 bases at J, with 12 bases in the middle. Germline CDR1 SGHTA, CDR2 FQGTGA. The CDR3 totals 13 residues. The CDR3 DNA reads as TGTGCCAGCAGCGCCCAGGGCGGCCAGCCCCAGCATTTT. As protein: CASSAQGGQPQHF.

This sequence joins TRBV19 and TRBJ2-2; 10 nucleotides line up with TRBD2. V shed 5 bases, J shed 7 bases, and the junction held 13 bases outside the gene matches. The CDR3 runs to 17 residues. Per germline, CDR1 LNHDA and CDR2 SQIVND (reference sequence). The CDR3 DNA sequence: TGTGCCAGTAGTCCCCTAGCGGGAGATCCAGTGGGCGGGGAGCTGTTTTTT. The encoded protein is CASSPLAGDPVGGELFF.